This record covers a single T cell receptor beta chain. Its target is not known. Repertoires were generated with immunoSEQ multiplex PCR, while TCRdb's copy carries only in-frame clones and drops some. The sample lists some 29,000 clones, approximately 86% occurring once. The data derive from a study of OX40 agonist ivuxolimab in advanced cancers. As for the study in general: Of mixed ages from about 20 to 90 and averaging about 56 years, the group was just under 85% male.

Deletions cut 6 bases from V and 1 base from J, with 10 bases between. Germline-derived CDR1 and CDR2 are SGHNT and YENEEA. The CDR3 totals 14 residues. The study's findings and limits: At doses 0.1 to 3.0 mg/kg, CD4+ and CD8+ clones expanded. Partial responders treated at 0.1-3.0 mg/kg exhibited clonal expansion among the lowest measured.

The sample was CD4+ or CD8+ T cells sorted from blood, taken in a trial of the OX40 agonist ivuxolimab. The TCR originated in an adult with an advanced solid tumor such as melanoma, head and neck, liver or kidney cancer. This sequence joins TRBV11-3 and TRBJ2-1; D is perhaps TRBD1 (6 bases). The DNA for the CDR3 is TGTGCCAGCAGGGACAGCCCTTCCTACAATGAGCAGTTCTTC. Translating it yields CASRDSPSYNEQFF.